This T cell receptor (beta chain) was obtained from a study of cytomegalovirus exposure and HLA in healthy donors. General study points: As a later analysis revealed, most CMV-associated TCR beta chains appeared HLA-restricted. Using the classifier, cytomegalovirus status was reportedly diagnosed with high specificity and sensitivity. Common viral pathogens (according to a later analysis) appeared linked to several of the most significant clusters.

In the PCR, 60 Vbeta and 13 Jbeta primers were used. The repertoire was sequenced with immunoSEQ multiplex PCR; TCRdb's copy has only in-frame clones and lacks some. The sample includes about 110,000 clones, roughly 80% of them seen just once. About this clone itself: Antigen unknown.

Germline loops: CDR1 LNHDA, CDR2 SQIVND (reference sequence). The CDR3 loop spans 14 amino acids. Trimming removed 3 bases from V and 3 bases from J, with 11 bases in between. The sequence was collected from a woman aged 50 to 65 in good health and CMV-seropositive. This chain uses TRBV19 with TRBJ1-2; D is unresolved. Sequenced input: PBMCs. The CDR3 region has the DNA TGTGCCAGTAGTATTGGTCGACGGGACTATGGCTACACCTTC. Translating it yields CASSIGRRDYGYTF.